Sequencing of this T cell receptor beta chain was carried out in a study of T cell repertoires in cytomegalovirus infection. Study at large: Recently identified HLA-C-restricted and well-studied HLA-B-restricted CMV epitopes were used. Matching HLA type and CMV infection were both indicated by public TCR beta signatures. Study-level findings and limits: Dominating the ex vivo response were HLA-C-restricted CMV-specific TCR beta clonotypes.

The ends lost 8 bases at V and 5 bases at J; junction bases unmatched: 6. Germline loops: CDR1 SQVTM, CDR2 ANQGSEA. The CDR3 is made up of 14 amino acids. With respect to this clonotype: Its specificity is not known.

A single record per CDR3 protein comes from TCRdb applying MiXCR to the reads. This table holds around 300,000 distinct CDR3 sequences, more than 20% found once. The receptor comes from a human donor in good health (CMV status not recorded). Some clones in this sample may be carry-over from other donors' samples. V usage is TRBV29-1 and J usage is TRBJ2-1, with 13 nucleotides matching TRBD2. The sequencing here drew on cultured PBMCs, taken from culture after CMV antigen stimulation. CDR3 nucleotides: TGCAGCTCCTGGACTAGCGGGAGTGACAATGAGCAGTTCTTC. This encodes CSSWTSGSDNEQFF.